This T cell receptor beta chain originates from a study of T-cell memory formation after mild COVID-19. Constant-segment primers and 5'RACE yielded cDNA libraries for TCR alpha and TCR beta, each carrying sample barcodes and UMIs. TCRdb reprocessed the 5' RACE reads with MiXCR, giving one entry per CDR3 protein. Among 110,000 or so distinct CDR3 sequences, over 15% were seen once, and the ten largest hold roughly 6%. In regard to this clonotype: Its antigen is not identified.

Study findings and constraints: In second-wave clones peaking day 37, SARS-CoV-2 specificity remained unconfirmed. Cross-reactive memory apparently joined, as some responding clones appeared in pre-infection memory.

Sequenced input: PBMCs or a T cell subset sorted from them (not recorded which). The source is a man aged 18 to 35 who had mild COVID-19 (a few samples of this study predate the infection). Cell type and time point are not known.

CDR3 amino acids: CAWNPFRGSPLHF. In DNA, the CDR3 is TGTGCCTGGAACCCTTTCAGGGGTTCACCCCTCCACTTT. The gene calls are TRBV30 and TRBJ1-6; D is possibly TRBD1 (6 bases). The V end lost 4 bases, the J end lost 9 bases, and 13 bases lay between the germline ends. The CDR3 has 13 amino acids. From germline, CDR1 is GTSNPN and CDR2 SVGIG (reference sequence).